This TCR beta chain came from a study of beta chain features in type 1 diabetes. The investigators reverse transcribed all of the isolated RNA, so they sequenced expressed TCRB transcripts. Sequencing produced, on average, approximately 1.01 million reads for the stem cell-like memory T cell samples. Sequencing was performed with immunoSEQ multiplex PCR; in TCRdb, only in-frame clones are kept and a portion is missing. The table includes about 110,000 clones, approximately 39% detected once. Blood was collected once per donor into heparin, averaging roughly 110 mL. This clone was picked up a small number of times. The antigen remains unidentified. Study-wide results and caveats: In the patient group, naive, central memory and Treg TCRB repertoires seemed more alike than in the healthy donor group. In all four CD4+ subsets, TCRB CDR3 length was significantly, moderately reduced in type 1 diabetes.

The germline V gene has CDR1 SGHAT and CDR2 FQNNGV. The CDR3 length is 16 residues. The trim removed 4 bases at V and 4 bases at J, leaving 12 bases unmatched. The chain couples TRBV11-2 to TRBJ2-7; 8 bases line up with TRBD2. The clonotype comes from a woman younger than 35 in good health. The material sequenced was stem cell memory CD4+ T cells from blood. CDR3 region: CASSWTTSGGGYEQYF. DNA for the CDR3: TGTGCCAGCAGCTGGACCACTAGCGGAGGAGGGTACGAGCAGTACTTC.